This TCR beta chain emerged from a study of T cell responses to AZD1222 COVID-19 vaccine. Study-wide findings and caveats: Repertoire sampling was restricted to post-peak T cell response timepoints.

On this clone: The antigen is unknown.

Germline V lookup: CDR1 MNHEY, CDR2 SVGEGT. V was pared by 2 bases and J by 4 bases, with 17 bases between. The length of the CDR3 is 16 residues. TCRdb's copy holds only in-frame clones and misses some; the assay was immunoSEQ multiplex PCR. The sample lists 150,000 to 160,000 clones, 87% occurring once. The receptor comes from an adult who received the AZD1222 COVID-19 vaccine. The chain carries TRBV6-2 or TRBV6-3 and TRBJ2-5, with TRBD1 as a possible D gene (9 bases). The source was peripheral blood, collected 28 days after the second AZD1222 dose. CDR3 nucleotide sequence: TGTGCCAGCAGTTACGGACAGGGGACTAGTGGAGAGACCCAGTACTTC. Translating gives CASSYGQGTSGETQYF.